This TCR beta chain was identified in a study of T cell changes during pregnancy in multiple sclerosis. This clone was counted between two and nine times. V dropped 4 bases and J dropped 2 bases, with 12 bases sitting between them. Germline CDR1 is SGHTA and CDR2 is FQGNSA. The CDR3 has 14 amino acids. Sequencing used immunoSEQ multiplex PCR; TCRdb keeps in-frame clones, though not all of them. The sample carries about 75,000 clones, 85% to 95% recorded once. The V call is TRBV7-2, the J call TRBJ2-7; the D gene is possibly TRBD1 (6 bases). The sequence came from a female donor with multiple sclerosis, enrolled in a pregnancy study. Sequenced material: CD4+ T cells from peripheral blood mononuclear cells, taken after pregnancy. In DNA, the CDR3 is TGTGCCAGCAGCTCAAACAGGGTAGCCTACGAGCAGTACTTC. Its translation: CASSSNRVAYEQYF. Together with reference TRBV7-2 and TRBJ2-7, the CDR3 gives the full variable domain: GAGVSQSPSNKVTEKGKDVELRCDPISGHTALYWYRQSLGQGLEFLIYFQGNSAPDKSGLPSDRFSAERTGGSVSTLTIQRTQQEDSAVYLCASSSNRVAYEQYFGPGTRLTVT.